A single sample gave rise to the 21 T cell receptor beta chains below, sequenced in a study of T-cell memory formation after mild COVID-19. TCRdb recomputed calls from the 5' RACE reads with MiXCR, one row per CDR3 protein. The table includes around 300,000 distinct CDR3 sequences, 10% to 15% detected once. What was sequenced was PBMCs or a T cell subset sorted from them (not recorded which). The receptors stem from a man in his late teens or twenties who had mild COVID-19 (a few samples of this study predate the infection). Cell type and time point are not known.

Concerning this clonotype: With a much larger clone just one base away, this may be a read error. J is TRBJ2-7 and V is TRBV12-3 or TRBV12-4; perhaps TRBD2 as D (6 bases). The CDR3 spans 12 residues. Trimming left V 5 bases short and J 7 bases short, with 12 bases between. Here the CDR3 DNA reads TGTGCCAGCAGTCCCAATGCGGGGGAGCAGTACTTC. Amino acid sequence: CASSPNAGEQYF.

The J gene is TRBJ1-2, the V gene TRBV30; D may be TRBD1 (5 bases). The CDR3 sequence is 15 residues long. Trimming cost V 0 bases and J 3 bases, with 14 bases left between them. CDR1 and CDR2 from the germline V gene are GTSNPN and SVGIG (reference sequence). The chain's CDR3 is CAWSVGMGTYYGYTF. Here the CDR3 DNA reads TGTGCCTGGAGTGTAGGCATGGGGACTTACTATGGCTACACCTTC. Based on the CDR3 plus reference TRBV30 and TRBJ1-2, the full variable domain is SQTIHQWPATLVQPVGSPLSLECTVEGTSNPNLYWYRQAAGRGLQLLFYSVGIGQISSEVPQNLSASRPQDRQFILSSKKLLLSDSGFYLCAWSVGMGTYYGYTFGSGTRLTVV.

The sample holds many counts of this clonotype. In nucleotides, the CDR3 is TGTGCCAGCAGCGAAGCTTCTTTCTACAATGAGCAGTTCTTC. Protein sequence: CASSEASFYNEQFF. The chain combines TRBV5-4 with TRBJ2-1, with D hard to call. Germline CDR1 is SGHNT and CDR2 is YYREEE (reference sequence). This CDR3 comprises 14 residues. Trimming pared 4 bases from V and 3 bases from J, leaving 11 bases between. Drawing the rest from reference TRBV5-4 and TRBJ2-1, the complete variable domain is ETGVTQSPTHLIKTRGQQVTLRCSSQSGHNTVSWYQQALGQGPQFIFQYYREEENGRGNFPPRFSGLQFPNYSSELNVNALELDDSALYLCASSEASFYNEQFFGPGTRLTVL.

This sequence joins TRBV3-1 and TRBJ2-1; D is unresolved. CDR3 size: 14 residues. Per the germline V gene, CDR1 is LGHDT and CDR2 is YNNKEL (reference sequence). Trimming left V 0 bases short and J 10 bases short, with 13 bases between. The CDR3 protein is CASSQEGRSWEQFF. CDR3 DNA sequence: TGTGCCAGCAGCCAAGAAGGCCGATCATGGGAGCAGTTCTTC.

Many counts were recorded for this clonotype. This chain joins TRBV5-1 and TRBJ1-2, with TRBD1 identical over 8 bases. This CDR3 has 13 residues. J was trimmed by 7 bases and V by 4 bases; bases with no gene match: 6. Germline V CDR1 and CDR2: SGHRS, YFSETQ. The CDR3, as DNA: TGCGCCAGCAGCCCGACAGGGGTACGTGGCTACACCTTC. It is translated as CASSPTGVRGYTF. Together with reference TRBV5-1 and TRBJ1-2, the CDR3 gives the full variable domain: KAGVTQTPRYLIKTRGQQVTLSCSPISGHRSVSWYQQTPGQGLQFLFEYFSETQRNKGNFPGRFSGRQFSNSRSEMNVSTLELGDSALYLCASSPTGVRGYTFGSGTRLTVV.

This clonotype was picked up a small number of times. The V gene is TRBV6-5, the J gene TRBJ2-7; D might be TRBD1 or TRBD2, each matching 6 bases. Trimming shortened V by 2 bases and J by 5 bases, and 13 bases separated the two germline ends. The CDR3 consists of 14 residues. Germline V gives CDR1 MNHEY, CDR2 SVGAGI. The CDR3 protein is CASSYGGGMDEQYF. The CDR3 DNA sequence: TGTGCCAGCAGTTACGGAGGGGGGATGGACGAGCAGTACTTC.

This clonotype was counted a few times. The gene calls are TRBV7-2 and TRBJ2-4; a possible D gene is TRBD2 (7 bases). The V gene lost 4 bases and the J gene lost 8 bases, with 15 bases spanning the gap. From germline, CDR1 is SGHTA and CDR2 FQGNSA. CDR3 length equals 14 residues. CDR3 coding DNA: TGTGCCAGCAGCTCCAGGGAGGGGGGGGACATTCAGTACTTC. Translated, it gives CASSSREGGDIQYF. Full variable domain (missing parts from reference TRBV7-2 and TRBJ2-4): GAGVSQSPSNKVTEKGKDVELRCDPISGHTALYWYRQSLGQGLEFLIYFQGNSAPDKSGLPSDRFSAERTGGSVSTLTIQRTQQEDSAVYLCASSSREGGDIQYFGAGTRLSVL.

In this sample, this clonotype turned up a few times. The chain has TRBV7-6 and TRBJ2-3; 7 bases are a match to TRBD2. The CDR3 has 15 amino acids. J was trimmed by 1 base and V by 5 bases; bases with no gene match: 6. CDR1 is SGHVS, CDR2 FNYEAQ, per germline. The CDR3 is CASSPRAGGTDTQYF. CDR3 nucleotides: TGTGCCAGCAGCCCCAGGGCGGGGGGCACAGATACGCAGTATTTT.

The chain employs TRBV30 and TRBJ1-2; 7 nucleotides align to TRBD1. Germline assignment: CDR1 GTSNPN and CDR2 SVGIG (reference sequence). There are 13 residues in the CDR3. V was pared by 0 bases and J by 8 bases, with 6 bases of the junction left unmatched. The CDR3, as DNA: TGTGCCTGGAGTGTTAATCGACAGGGCGGCTACACCTTC. This translates into CAWSVNRQGGYTF.

This clonotype was seen only a few times. The chain uses TRBV7-8 and TRBJ1-2; D may be TRBD1 (6 bases). V lost 5 bases and J 3 bases, leaving 13 bases between the germline ends. CDR1 SGHVS and CDR2 FQNEAQ come from the germline V gene. The CDR3 totals 14 residues. CDR3 DNA: TGTGCCAGCAGCCTAGGGGGGTGGGACTATGGCTACACCTTC. Its protein product is CASSLGGWDYGYTF.

This clonotype was detected a few times. V usage is TRBV4-2 and J usage is TRBJ1-3, with TRBD1 as a possible D gene (5 bases). CDR1 and CDR2 from the germline V gene are LGHNA and YNFKEQ. Trimming took 0 bases from V and 0 from J, leaving 12 bases between them. The CDR3 totals 17 residues. This CDR3 is CASSQDPTAISGNTIYF. The CDR3 DNA sequence: TGTGCCAGCAGCCAAGATCCGACAGCTATCTCTGGAAACACCATATATTTT.

This clonotype showed up many times. The chain links TRBV6-4 to TRBJ2-1; 12 nucleotides align to TRBD1. The junction had 13 bases not matched to a gene; V was cut back by 2 bases and J by 8 bases. CDR1 and CDR2 (germline): MRHNA, SNTAGT. The CDR3 extends over 18 amino acids. CDR3 region: CASSDGPGTGGEKDEQFF. The CDR3 DNA sequence: TGTGCCAGCAGTGACGGCCCCGGGACAGGGGGCGAAAAGGATGAGCAGTTCTTC.

The CDR3 loop is CASSLELGLTGELFF. In DNA, the CDR3 is TGTGCCAGCAGTTTAGAGTTGGGTCTCACCGGGGAGCTGTTTTTT. The chain employs TRBV27 and TRBJ2-2; D call uncertain. V was cut by 2 bases and J by 4 bases, with 11 bases left in between. The CDR3 extends over 15 amino acids. Germline assignment: CDR1 MNHEY and CDR2 SMNVEV (reference sequence).

The chain links TRBV6-6 to TRBJ2-3; 9 bases fit TRBD2. Germline V CDR1 and CDR2: MNHNY, SVGAGI (reference sequence). The V segment lost 0 bases and the J segment 6 bases; nucleotides outside the gene matches: 7. The CDR3 runs 16 residues. CDR3 loop: CASSYSRAGGPDTQYF. In nucleotides, the CDR3 is TGTGCCAGCAGTTACTCGAGGGCGGGGGGGCCTGATACGCAGTATTTT.

This clonotype was recorded many times. The V call is TRBV14, the J call TRBJ2-7, with 11 bases fitting TRBD1. CDR3 length: 14 residues. The trim removed 5 bases at V and 5 bases at J, leaving 5 bases unmatched. The germline gives CDR1 SGHDN, CDR2 FVKESK. For the CDR3, the DNA is TGTGCCAGCAGCTCCCGGGACAGGGGGAACGAGCAGTACTTC. This gives the protein CASSSRDRGNEQYF. The full variable domain, rest sourced from reference TRBV14 and TRBJ2-7, is EAGVTQFPSHSVIEKGQTVTLRCDPISGHDNLYWYRRVMGKEIKFLLHFVKESKQDESGMPNNRFLAERTGGTYSTLKVQPAELEDSGVYFCASSSRDRGNEQYFGPGTRLTVT.

The genes are TRBV19 and TRBJ2-6; no firm D call. The germline V and J ends were trimmed by 2 bases and 1 base, with 9 bases remaining between them. Looked up from germline, CDR1 is LNHDA and CDR2 is SQIVND (reference sequence). CDR3 length equals 16 residues. CDR3 DNA: TGTGCCAGTAGTATAAGGTCGGGTTCTGGGGCCAACGTCCTGACTTTC. Encoded protein: CASSIRSGSGANVLTF. The full variable domain, in which reference TRBV19 and TRBJ2-6 provide the parts outside the CDR3, is DGGITQSPKYLFRKEGQNVTLSCEQNLNHDAMYWYRQDPGQGLRLIYYSQIVNDFQKGDIAEGYSVSREKKESFPLTVTSAQKNPTAFYLCASSIRSGSGANVLTFGAGSRLTVL.

The chain is built from TRBV6-5 and TRBJ2-7; 11 bases fit TRBD1. V shed 5 bases and J 1 base; nucleotides not matched to a gene: 10. CDR1 is MNHEY and CDR2 is SVGAGI in the germline V gene. This CDR3 is built from 17 residues. CDR3 residues: CASSKSGTGGISYEQYF. As DNA, the CDR3 is TGTGCCAGCAGTAAATCCGGGACAGGGGGTATTTCCTACGAGCAGTACTTC.

The chain carries TRBV20-1 and TRBJ2-3; perhaps TRBD1 as D (5 bases). The ends were cut back, 6 bases at V and 5 bases at J, with 9 bases in the middle. Germline CDR1 and CDR2: DFQATT and SNEGSKA (reference sequence). This CDR3 contains 11 residues. The CDR3 reads CSATQGDTQYF. CDR3 coding DNA: TGCAGTGCCACCCAGGGAGATACGCAGTATTTT.

This clonotype was seen a few times. This chain joins TRBV7-2 and TRBJ2-7; 9 nucleotides line up with TRBD1. The CDR3 contains 16 residues. Trimming cost V 1 base and J 5 bases; bases outside gene matches: 9. Germline V lookup: CDR1 SGHTA, CDR2 FQGNSA. The CDR3 nucleotides are TGTGCCAGCAGCTTAGGGCCGGGACAGGGTATCCACGAGCAGTACTTC. Its translation is CASSLGPGQGIHEQYF.

The table lists this clonotype with a few counts. This sequence joins TRBV10-1 and TRBJ2-2; possible D gene TRBD2, 6 bases. The germline gives CDR1 WNHNN, CDR2 SYGVQD (reference sequence). V was cut by 7 bases and J by 0 bases, with 18 bases left in between. The CDR3 sequence is 17 residues long. CDR3 loop: CASKAPMDYPNTGELFF. CDR3 DNA: TGCGCCAGCAAGGCCCCAATGGACTATCCGAACACCGGGGAGCTGTTTTTT.

This clonotype was detected only a few times. The chain links TRBV4-3 to TRBJ2-1; D possibly uses TRBD1 or TRBD2 (5 bases each). The V and J ends lost 6 bases and 7 bases respectively, with 25 bases between them. This CDR3 spans 17 amino acids. Germline lookup yields CDR1 LGHNA and CDR2 YSLEER. CDR3 residues: CASSPLIGDRDRNEQFF. The CDR3 nucleotides read TGCGCCAGCAGTCCCTTAATCGGGGACCGCGATAGGAATGAGCAGTTCTTC.